The rows below give T cell receptor beta chains drawn from one sample of a study of blood T cell repertoires in COVID-19. This table comes from immunoSEQ multiplex PCR, and its TCRdb copy is limited to in-frame clones, with some not included. Of fewer than 120,000 clones in the sample, nearly 90% were seen once. Sequencing was carried out using peripheral blood. The receptors shown here come from a human donor in a cohort sampled during active COVID-19. CDR3s include the opening cysteine and the closing phenylalanine or tryptophan. A D gene is named only where the DNA matches it firmly. Rows give clone size only sometimes, using once, few, many, or a class for an expanded clone.

cdr3_nt: TGCATCGTTACAGGGCAGAGTAACTATGGCTACACCTTC; cdr3_aa: CIVTGQSNYGYTF; d_call: -; clone_size: -; j_call: TRBJ1-2; v_call: TRBV29-1
cdr3_nt: TGTGCCAGCAGCCCCGGCCAGGGGGCGTGGAACACCGGGGAGCTGTTTTTT; cdr3_aa: CASSPGQGAWNTGELFF; d_call: TRBD1; clone_size: -; j_call: TRBJ2-2; v_call: TRBV11-2
cdr3_nt: TGTGCCAGCCGGTCGGGGGGGCTATTACCCCTCCACTTT; cdr3_aa: CASRSGGLLPLHF; d_call: -; clone_size: -; j_call: TRBJ1-6; v_call: TRBV28
cdr3_nt: TGTGCCAGCAGTATTTCAGGACAGGGTCTTACGCAGTATTTT; cdr3_aa: CASSISGQGLTQYF; d_call: TRBD1; clone_size: -; j_call: TRBJ2-3; v_call: TRBV19
cdr3_nt: TGTGCCAGCAGTTTATCCGGACAGGTGGGGACTGAAGCTTTCTTT; cdr3_aa: CASSLSGQVGTEAFF; d_call: TRBD1; clone_size: -; j_call: TRBJ1-1; v_call: TRBV27
cdr3_nt: TGTGCCAGCAGCGGGAGGACAGGGATCTCTGGAAACACCATATATTTT; cdr3_aa: CASSGRTGISGNTIYF; d_call: TRBD1; clone_size: -; j_call: TRBJ1-3; v_call: TRBV7-6
cdr3_nt: TGTGCCAGCAGCTCGAATGTTCGGGGGGCGAGCGGGGCCAACGTCCTGACTTTC; cdr3_aa: CASSSNVRGASGANVLTF; d_call: -; clone_size: once; j_call: TRBJ2-6; v_call: TRBV7-2
cdr3_nt: TGTGCCAGCTCACCACAGGGACAGGGGACAGATACGCAGTATTTT; cdr3_aa: CASSPQGQGTDTQYF; d_call: TRBD1; clone_size: -; j_call: TRBJ2-3; v_call: TRBV18
cdr3_nt: TGTGCCAGCAGCGTAGCAGCGGGGGGCACAGATACGCAGTATTTT; cdr3_aa: CASSVAAGGTDTQYF; d_call: TRBD2; clone_size: -; j_call: TRBJ2-3; v_call: TRBV9
cdr3_nt: TGTGCCAGCAGCCCGACAGGGTTCGGGGGAGGCGAGCAGTACTTC; cdr3_aa: CASSPTGFGGGEQYF; d_call: -; clone_size: once; j_call: TRBJ2-7; v_call: TRBV7-2
cdr3_nt: TGTGCCAGCAGCTTAGGACAGGGGGCAGATACGCAGTATTTT; cdr3_aa: CASSLGQGADTQYF; d_call: TRBD1; clone_size: -; j_call: TRBJ2-3; v_call: TRBV7-9
cdr3_nt: TGCGCCAGCAGCGCAGGACTTGAGTACAATGAGCAGTTCTTC; cdr3_aa: CASSAGLEYNEQFF; d_call: -; clone_size: once; j_call: TRBJ2-1; v_call: TRBV5-1
cdr3_nt: TGTGCCAGCAGTTACCGGGACAGGGTTTACGAGCAGTACTTC; cdr3_aa: CASSYRDRVYEQYF; d_call: TRBD1; clone_size: -; j_call: TRBJ2-7; v_call: TRBV6-5
cdr3_nt: TGTGCCAGCAGTAGCTCATCCGGGAATCAGCCCCAGCATTTT; cdr3_aa: CASSSSSGNQPQHF; d_call: -; clone_size: -; j_call: TRBJ1-5; v_call: TRBV6-2/TRBV6-3
cdr3_nt: TGTGCCAGCACCCTGCACGGGGAAAAACTGTTTTTT; cdr3_aa: CASTLHGEKLFF; d_call: -; clone_size: -; j_call: TRBJ1-4; v_call: TRBV11-2
cdr3_nt: TGTGCCAGCAGCTCGGACAGTTCATACACTGAAGCTTTCTTT; cdr3_aa: CASSSDSSYTEAFF; d_call: -; clone_size: once; j_call: TRBJ1-1; v_call: TRBV7-2
cdr3_nt: TGTGCCAGCAGCGGACTAGCGGGAGATCACAATGAGCAGTTCTTC; cdr3_aa: CASSGLAGDHNEQFF; d_call: TRBD2; clone_size: -; j_call: TRBJ2-1; v_call: TRBV9
cdr3_nt: TGCGCCAGCAGTGAGAACTCCAGGCTAAGCACCGGGGAGCTGTTTTTT; cdr3_aa: CASSENSRLSTGELFF; d_call: -; clone_size: -; j_call: TRBJ2-2; v_call: TRBV10-2
cdr3_nt: TGTGCCAGCAGCTTAGCCGAGAGGGCAGCCTACGAGCAGTACTTC; cdr3_aa: CASSLAERAAYEQYF; d_call: -; clone_size: -; j_call: TRBJ2-7; v_call: TRBV7-2
cdr3_nt: TGTGCCAGCAGCTTTCATCCGGGACAGGGGAGCGGTGGCTACACCTTC; cdr3_aa: CASSFHPGQGSGGYTF; d_call: TRBD1; clone_size: -; j_call: TRBJ1-2; v_call: TRBV7-2
cdr3_nt: TGTGCCAGCAGCTTAGCGTCGGAGAATACGCAGTATTTT; cdr3_aa: CASSLASENTQYF; d_call: -; clone_size: -; j_call: TRBJ2-3; v_call: TRBV7-2
cdr3_nt: TGTGCCAGCAGTAGGGAGATTGTCCATGAGCAGTTCTTC; cdr3_aa: CASSREIVHEQFF; d_call: -; clone_size: -; j_call: TRBJ2-1; v_call: TRBV12-3/TRBV12-4
cdr3_nt: TGTGCCAGCAGCTTACGGCTTGAGGTCCCTGAAGCTTTCTTT; cdr3_aa: CASSLRLEVPEAFF; d_call: -; clone_size: -; j_call: TRBJ1-1; v_call: TRBV11-2
cdr3_nt: TGTGCCAGCAGCTCGGACAGGGGTGTGCACGAGCAGTACTTC; cdr3_aa: CASSSDRGVHEQYF; d_call: TRBD1; clone_size: -; j_call: TRBJ2-7; v_call: TRBV6-5
cdr3_nt: TGTGCCAGTAGTATCCTAACCGGGACAGGGGGCACTGAAGCTTTCTTT; cdr3_aa: CASSILTGTGGTEAFF; d_call: TRBD1; clone_size: -; j_call: TRBJ1-1; v_call: TRBV19
cdr3_nt: TGTGCCAGCAGTTTCGGCGACAACCGCTCCTACAATGAGCAGTTCTTC; cdr3_aa: CASSFGDNRSYNEQFF; d_call: -; clone_size: -; j_call: TRBJ2-1; v_call: TRBV27
cdr3_nt: TGTGCCAGCTCACCTCAAACCGGGGGAAAGACCCAGTACTTC; cdr3_aa: CASSPQTGGKTQYF; d_call: -; clone_size: -; j_call: TRBJ2-5; v_call: TRBV18
cdr3_nt: TGTGCCAGCAGCCCCGGACTTTCCGGGGAGCTGTTTTTT; cdr3_aa: CASSPGLSGELFF; d_call: -; clone_size: -; j_call: TRBJ2-2; v_call: TRBV28
cdr3_nt: TGTGCCTGGTCGGCAGGGTACAATGAGCAGTTCTTC; cdr3_aa: CAWSAGYNEQFF; d_call: -; clone_size: once; j_call: TRBJ2-1; v_call: TRBV30
cdr3_nt: TGCGCCAGCAGGGGGGGACAGACTCGCTATGGCTACACCTTC; cdr3_aa: CASRGGQTRYGYTF; d_call: TRBD1; clone_size: -; j_call: TRBJ1-2; v_call: TRBV10-2
cdr3_nt: TGCGCCAGCAGCTTGCAGGCACCGAACACTGAAGCTTTCTTT; cdr3_aa: CASSLQAPNTEAFF; d_call: -; clone_size: -; j_call: TRBJ1-1; v_call: TRBV5-1
cdr3_nt: TGTGCCACCAGTATGAGGAGGAGGCGCGCAGATACGCAGTATTTT; cdr3_aa: CATSMRRRRADTQYF; d_call: -; clone_size: once; j_call: TRBJ2-3; v_call: TRBV15
cdr3_nt: TGTGCCAGCAGTACCGGCCACGACGGGCCCCTCCACTTT; cdr3_aa: CASSTGHDGPLHF; d_call: -; clone_size: -; j_call: TRBJ1-6; v_call: TRBV6-5
cdr3_nt: TGTGCCATCAGAGACGGACAGGCCAACAATCAGCCCCAGCATTTT; cdr3_aa: CAIRDGQANNQPQHF; d_call: TRBD1; clone_size: -; j_call: TRBJ1-5; v_call: TRBV10-3
cdr3_nt: TGCGCCAGCAGCTCCCGCCCAGGGGACGAGCAGTACTTC; cdr3_aa: CASSSRPGDEQYF; d_call: -; clone_size: -; j_call: TRBJ2-7; v_call: TRBV5-1
cdr3_nt: TGTGCCAGTAGTCCCGCGAGGGGGAGCGGTGGCGGGGAGCAGTACTTC; cdr3_aa: CASSPARGSGGGEQYF; d_call: -; clone_size: once; j_call: TRBJ2-7; v_call: TRBV19
cdr3_nt: TGTGCCAGCAGTAGGGACAGGGCAAATCAGCCCCAGCATTTT; cdr3_aa: CASSRDRANQPQHF; d_call: TRBD1; clone_size: -; j_call: TRBJ1-5; v_call: TRBV6-5
cdr3_nt: TGCGCCAGCAGCCAAGACAACGTGAGGGCTGGAAACACCATATATTTT; cdr3_aa: CASSQDNVRAGNTIYF; d_call: -; clone_size: -; j_call: TRBJ1-3; v_call: TRBV4-3
cdr3_nt: TGTGCCAGCAGTTGGGGGGGACCTCGAAACTCACCCCTCCACTTT; cdr3_aa: CASSWGGPRNSPLHF; d_call: -; clone_size: -; j_call: TRBJ1-6; v_call: TRBV7-2
cdr3_nt: TGTGCCAGCAGTGAGGGGGGAAGCACAGATACGCAGTATTTT; cdr3_aa: CASSEGGSTDTQYF; d_call: -; clone_size: -; j_call: TRBJ2-3; v_call: TRBV6-1
cdr3_nt: TGTGCCAGCAGCCCGAGGATCGGAGGGACCCCTCCCTCGGGCTACACCTTC; cdr3_aa: CASSPRIGGTPPSGYTF; d_call: -; clone_size: -; j_call: TRBJ1-2; v_call: TRBV7-2
cdr3_nt: TGTGCCAGCAGCCCCCCCGGGGACGAGCAGTACTTC; cdr3_aa: CASSPPGDEQYF; d_call: -; clone_size: -; j_call: TRBJ2-7; v_call: TRBV28
cdr3_nt: TGTGCCAGCAGTTTAGGACAGGGGGCGACTCAGCCCCAGCATTTT; cdr3_aa: CASSLGQGATQPQHF; d_call: TRBD1; clone_size: -; j_call: TRBJ1-5; v_call: TRBV27
cdr3_nt: TGTGCCAGCAGCTTGGGTCTCGTAGGGGGCGCCGGGGAGCTGTTTTTT; cdr3_aa: CASSLGLVGGAGELFF; d_call: TRBD1; clone_size: -; j_call: TRBJ2-2; v_call: TRBV5-5
cdr3_nt: TGTGCCAGCAGCCAAACCCTCCCCGGGACTAGCGGGGTTAATCCGTTCTTC; cdr3_aa: CASSQTLPGTSGVNPFF; d_call: TRBD2; clone_size: many; j_call: TRBJ2-1; v_call: TRBV3-1/TRBV3-2